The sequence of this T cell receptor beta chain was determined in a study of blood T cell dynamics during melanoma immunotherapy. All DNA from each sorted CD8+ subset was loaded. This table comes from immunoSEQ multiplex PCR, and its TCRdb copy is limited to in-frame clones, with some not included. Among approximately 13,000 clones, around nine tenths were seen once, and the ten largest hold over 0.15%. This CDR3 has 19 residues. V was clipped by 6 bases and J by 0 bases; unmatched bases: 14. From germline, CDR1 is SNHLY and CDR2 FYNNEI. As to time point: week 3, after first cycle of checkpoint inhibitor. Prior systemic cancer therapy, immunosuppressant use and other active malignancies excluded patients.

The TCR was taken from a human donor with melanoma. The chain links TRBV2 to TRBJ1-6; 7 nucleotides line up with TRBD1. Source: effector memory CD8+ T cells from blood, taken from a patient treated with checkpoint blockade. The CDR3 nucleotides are TGTGCCAGCAGCGGGGTTAGGACAGGCCCGAGCTCCTATAATTCACCCCTCCACTTT. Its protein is CASSGVRTGPSSYNSPLHF.